This is a list of T cell receptor beta chains from one sample in a study of T cells in Graves' hyperthyroidism and ophthalmopathy. TCRdb re-called the multiplex PCR reads through MiXCR, storing one row per CDR3 protein. The data contain about 530,000 distinct CDR3 sequences, 15% to 20% of them seen just once; the ten biggest clones take up roughly 18%. Sequencing was performed on blood. These receptors came from a young woman with Graves' ophthalmopathy. The CDR3 runs from the conserved cysteine through the conserved F or W. The D gene is left open where the match is weak. For some rows the clone size is stated as once, few or many, or as a class when expanded; others skip it.

d_gene	v_gene	abundance	j_gene	CDR3aa	CDR3nt
TRBD2	TRBV20-1	.	TRBJ2-2	CSGKTSDTGELFF	TGCAGTGGGAAGACTAGCGACACCGGGGAGCTGTTTTTT
TRBD1	TRBV27	many	TRBJ1-2	CASSHRQGAYTF	TGTGCCAGCAGTCATAGACAGGGGGCATACACCTTC
TRBD1	TRBV12-3/TRBV12-4	many	TRBJ2-7	CASRQDRAYEQYF	TGTGCCAGCAGGCAGGACAGGGCCTACGAGCAGTACTTC
.	TRBV4-1	.	TRBJ2-2	CASLPGLGTANTGELFF	TGCGCCAGCCTACCCGGACTAGGGACAGCGAACACCGGGGAGCTGTTTTTT
TRBD1	TRBV11-2	many	TRBJ2-7	CASSRDRGWGYEQYF	TGTGCCAGCAGCCGGGACAGGGGCTGGGGCTACGAGCAGTACTTC
.	TRBV20-1	.	TRBJ2-7	CSARGGTGASYEQYF	TGCAGTGCTAGAGGAGGAACAGGAGCCTCCTACGAGCAGTACTTC
TRBD1	TRBV13	many	TRBJ1-1	CASRNGTGGIGAFF	TGTGCCAGCAGAAACGGGACAGGGGGCATCGGGGCTTTCTTT
.	TRBV27	.	TRBJ2-7	CASSQRARVTEQYF	TGTGCCAGCAGTCAAAGGGCCCGCGTGACCGAGCAGTACTTC
TRBD1	TRBV18	many	TRBJ1-5	CASSPDRENQPQHF	TGTGCCAGCTCACCAGACAGGGAAAATCAGCCCCAGCATTTT
.	TRBV30	many	TRBJ1-1	CAWGWRDTEAFF	TGTGCCTGGGGGTGGAGGGACACTGAAGCTTTCTTT
TRBD1	TRBV27	many	TRBJ1-5	CASSLTILRRQGRQPQHF	TGTGCCAGCAGTTTGACAATTTTAAGGAGACAGGGAAGGCAGCCCCAGCATTTT
.	TRBV30	many	TRBJ1-1	CAWSVRDLKNTEAFF	TGTGCCTGGAGTGTACGCGACCTCAAAAACACTGAAGCTTTCTTT
TRBD2	TRBV20-1	.	TRBJ2-5	CSASRGGGQETQYF	TGCAGTGCTTCTCGGGGGGGGGGGCAAGAGACCCAGTACTTC
.	TRBV19	.	TRBJ1-2	CASSRGDGRIANYGYTF	TGTGCCAGTAGTAGGGGGGACGGTCGGATAGCTAACTATGGCTACACCTTC
.	TRBV11-2	few	TRBJ1-1	CASMARSQSEAFF	TGTGCCAGCATGGCCAGAAGCCAATCTGAAGCTTTCTTT
.	TRBV6-1	.	TRBJ1-2	CASSPDPDYGYTF	TGTGCCAGCAGTCCAGACCCGGACTATGGCTACACCTTC
.	TRBV29-1	many	TRBJ1-1	CSVVPGTSGTEAFF	TGCAGCGTGGTACCAGGGACGTCTGGCACTGAAGCTTTCTTT
TRBD1	TRBV2	few	TRBJ2-1	CASRFDRDRGKNEQFF	TGTGCCAGCAGATTCGACCGGGACAGGGGAAAGAATGAGCAGTTCTTC
.	TRBV13	many	TRBJ1-6	CASSSGGSPLHF	TGTGCCAGCAGCTCGGGGGGTTCACCCCTCCACTTT
TRBD1	TRBV5-4	many	TRBJ2-7	CASGDRGTHEQYF	TGTGCCAGCGGGGACAGGGGCACCCACGAGCAGTACTTC
.	TRBV2	many	TRBJ1-1	CASSEEVNQNTEAFF	TGTGCCAGCAGTGAAGAGGTGAACCAAAACACTGAAGCTTTCTTT
TRBD2	TRBV6-2/TRBV6-3	many	TRBJ2-1	CASSPAVAGGPGNEQFF	TGTGCCAGCAGTCCCGCGGTAGCGGGAGGGCCGGGCAATGAGCAGTTCTTC
.	TRBV19	few	TRBJ1-2	CASSIRFRQTYGYTF	TGTGCCAGTAGTATACGTTTCCGACAGACGTATGGCTACACCTTC
TRBD1	TRBV13	.	TRBJ1-3	CASSSGQLLLSGNTIYF	TGTGCCAGCAGCTCGGGACAGCTACTTCTCTCTGGAAACACCATATATTTT
TRBD1	TRBV7-2	few	TRBJ2-1	CASSQSPIKGQGSYNEQFF	TGTGCCAGCAGTCAAAGCCCAATTAAGGGACAGGGTTCCTACAATGAGCAGTTCTTC
.	TRBV20-1	.	TRBJ2-3	CSARGVGTDTQYF	TGCAGTGCTAGGGGGGTGGGCACAGATACGCAGTATTTT
.	TRBV11-3	.	TRBJ2-7	CASSLDLDSSEQYF	TGTGCCAGCAGCTTAGATCTGGACAGCTCCGAGCAGTACTTC
TRBD2	TRBV11-3	many	TRBJ2-3	CASSRSGAGGRTQYF	TGTGCCAGCAGCCGTAGCGGGGCGGGGGGTCGCACGCAGTATTTT
.	TRBV29-1	.	TRBJ1-1	CSAEGTPPAFF	TGCAGCGCGGAGGGAACCCCCCCAGCTTTCTTT
TRBD1	TRBV6-2/TRBV6-3	few	TRBJ1-2	CASSDPGQGAGGYTF	TGTGCCAGCAGTGACCCGGGACAGGGGGCAGGAGGCTACACCTTC
TRBD1	TRBV13	few	TRBJ2-7	CASSLDGQGGGEQYF	TGTGCCAGCAGCCTAGACGGACAGGGAGGCGGCGAGCAGTACTTC